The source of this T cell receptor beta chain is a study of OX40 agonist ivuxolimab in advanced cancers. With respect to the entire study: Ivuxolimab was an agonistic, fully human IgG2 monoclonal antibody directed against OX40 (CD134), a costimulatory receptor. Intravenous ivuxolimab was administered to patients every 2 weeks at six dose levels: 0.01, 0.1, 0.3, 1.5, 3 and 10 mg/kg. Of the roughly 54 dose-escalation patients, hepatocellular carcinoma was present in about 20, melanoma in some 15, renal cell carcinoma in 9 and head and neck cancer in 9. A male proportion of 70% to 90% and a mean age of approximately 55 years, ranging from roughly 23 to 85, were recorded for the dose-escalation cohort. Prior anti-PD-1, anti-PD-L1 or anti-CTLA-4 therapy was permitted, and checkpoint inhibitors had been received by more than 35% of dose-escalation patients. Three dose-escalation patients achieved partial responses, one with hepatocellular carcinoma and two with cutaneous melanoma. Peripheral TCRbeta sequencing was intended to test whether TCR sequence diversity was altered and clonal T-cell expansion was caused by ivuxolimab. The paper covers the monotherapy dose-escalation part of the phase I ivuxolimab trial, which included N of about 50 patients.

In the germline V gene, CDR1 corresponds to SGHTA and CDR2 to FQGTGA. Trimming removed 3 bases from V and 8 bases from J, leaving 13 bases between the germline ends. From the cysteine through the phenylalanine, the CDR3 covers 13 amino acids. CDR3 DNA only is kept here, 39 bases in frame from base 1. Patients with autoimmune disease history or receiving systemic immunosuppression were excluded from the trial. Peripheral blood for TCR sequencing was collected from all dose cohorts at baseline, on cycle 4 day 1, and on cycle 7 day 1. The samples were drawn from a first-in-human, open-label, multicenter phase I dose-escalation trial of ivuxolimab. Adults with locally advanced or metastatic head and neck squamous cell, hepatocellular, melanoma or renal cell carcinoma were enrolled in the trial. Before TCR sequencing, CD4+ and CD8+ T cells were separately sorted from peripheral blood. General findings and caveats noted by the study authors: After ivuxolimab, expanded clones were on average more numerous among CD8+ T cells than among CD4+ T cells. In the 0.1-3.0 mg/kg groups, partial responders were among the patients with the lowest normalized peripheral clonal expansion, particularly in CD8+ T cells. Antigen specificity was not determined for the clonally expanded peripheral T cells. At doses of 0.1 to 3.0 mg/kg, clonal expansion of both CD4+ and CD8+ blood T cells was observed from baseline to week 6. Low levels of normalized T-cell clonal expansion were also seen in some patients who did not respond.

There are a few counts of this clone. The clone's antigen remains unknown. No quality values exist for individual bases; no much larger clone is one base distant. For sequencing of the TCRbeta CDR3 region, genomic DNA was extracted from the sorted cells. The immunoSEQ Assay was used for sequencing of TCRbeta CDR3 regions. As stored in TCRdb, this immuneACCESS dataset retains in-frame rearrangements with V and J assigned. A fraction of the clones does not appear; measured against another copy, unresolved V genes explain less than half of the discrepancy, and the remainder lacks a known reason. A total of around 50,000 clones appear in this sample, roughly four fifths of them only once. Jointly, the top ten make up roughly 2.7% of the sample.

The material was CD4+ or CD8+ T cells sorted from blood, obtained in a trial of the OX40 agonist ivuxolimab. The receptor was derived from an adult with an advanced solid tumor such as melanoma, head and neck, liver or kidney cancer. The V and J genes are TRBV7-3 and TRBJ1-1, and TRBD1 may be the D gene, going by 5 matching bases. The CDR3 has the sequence CASSLGGHREAFF. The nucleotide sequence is TGTGCCAGCAGCTTGGGTGGACACCGGGAAGCTTTCTTT.